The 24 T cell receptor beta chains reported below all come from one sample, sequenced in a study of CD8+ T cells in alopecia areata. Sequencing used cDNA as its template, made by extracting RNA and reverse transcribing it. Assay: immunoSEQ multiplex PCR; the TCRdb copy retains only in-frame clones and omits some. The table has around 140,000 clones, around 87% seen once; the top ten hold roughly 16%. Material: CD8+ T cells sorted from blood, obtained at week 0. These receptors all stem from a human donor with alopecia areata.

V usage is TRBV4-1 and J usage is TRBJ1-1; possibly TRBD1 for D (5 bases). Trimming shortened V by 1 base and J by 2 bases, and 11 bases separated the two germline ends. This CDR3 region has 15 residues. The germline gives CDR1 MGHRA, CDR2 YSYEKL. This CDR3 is CASSQVGDQNTEAFF. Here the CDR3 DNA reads TGCGCCAGCAGCCAAGTAGGGGACCAAAACACTGAAGCTTTCTTT.

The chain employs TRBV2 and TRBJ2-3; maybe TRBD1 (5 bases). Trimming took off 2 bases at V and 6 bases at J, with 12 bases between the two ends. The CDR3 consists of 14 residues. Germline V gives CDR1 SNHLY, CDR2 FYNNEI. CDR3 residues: CASSETNQGDTQYF. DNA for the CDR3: TGTGCCAGCAGTGAAACAAACCAGGGCGATACGCAGTATTTT.

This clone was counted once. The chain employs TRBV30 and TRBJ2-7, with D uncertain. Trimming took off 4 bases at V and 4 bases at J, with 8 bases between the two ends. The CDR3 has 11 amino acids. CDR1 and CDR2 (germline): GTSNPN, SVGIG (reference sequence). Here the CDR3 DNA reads TGTGCCTGGAACATTGGGTACGAGCAGTACTTC. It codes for CAWNIGYEQYF.

The CDR3 sequence: CASSLMIGEGETQYF. For the CDR3, the DNA is TGTGCCAGCAGTTTAATGATAGGGGAAGGAGAGACCCAGTACTTC. This chain joins TRBV6-5 and TRBJ2-5, with a possible D match to TRBD1 (5 bases). This CDR3 is 15 amino acids long. Germline lookup yields CDR1 MNHEY and CDR2 SVGAGI. V lost 4 bases, J lost 4 bases, and 16 bases lay in between.

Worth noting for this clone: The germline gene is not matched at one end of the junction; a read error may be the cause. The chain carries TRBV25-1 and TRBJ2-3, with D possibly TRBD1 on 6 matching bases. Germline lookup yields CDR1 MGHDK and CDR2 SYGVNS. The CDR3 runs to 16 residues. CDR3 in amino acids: CASSEALGGSTDTRYF. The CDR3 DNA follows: TGTGCCAGCAGTGAAGCCTTAGGGGGAAGCACAGATACGCGGTATTTT.

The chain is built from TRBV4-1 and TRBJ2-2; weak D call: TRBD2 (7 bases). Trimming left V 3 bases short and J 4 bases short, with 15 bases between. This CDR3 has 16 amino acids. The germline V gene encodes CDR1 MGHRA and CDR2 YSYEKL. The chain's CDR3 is CASSHSGGGGTGELFF. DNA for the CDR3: TGCGCCAGCAGCCACTCCGGAGGGGGGGGCACCGGGGAGCTGTTTTTT.

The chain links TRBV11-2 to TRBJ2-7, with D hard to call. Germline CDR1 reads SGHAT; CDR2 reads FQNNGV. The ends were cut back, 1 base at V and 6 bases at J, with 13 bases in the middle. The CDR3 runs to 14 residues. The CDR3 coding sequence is TGTGCCAGCAGCTTAGCCCAATACCCGGGCGAGCAGTACTTC. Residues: CASSLAQYPGEQYF.

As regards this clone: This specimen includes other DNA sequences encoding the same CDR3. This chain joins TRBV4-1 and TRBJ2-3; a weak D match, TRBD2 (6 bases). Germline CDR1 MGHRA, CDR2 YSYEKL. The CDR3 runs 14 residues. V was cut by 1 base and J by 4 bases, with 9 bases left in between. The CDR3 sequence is CASSQGLEADTQYF. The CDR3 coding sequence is TGCGCCAGCAGCCAAGGACTAGAAGCAGATACGCAGTATTTT.

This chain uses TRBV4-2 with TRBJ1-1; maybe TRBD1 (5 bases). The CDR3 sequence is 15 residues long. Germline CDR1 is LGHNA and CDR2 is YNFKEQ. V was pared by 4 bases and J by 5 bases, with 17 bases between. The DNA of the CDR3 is TGTGCCAGCAGCCCTCAGGGTTGGGCGAGTACTGAAGCTTTCTTT. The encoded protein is CASSPQGWASTEAFF.

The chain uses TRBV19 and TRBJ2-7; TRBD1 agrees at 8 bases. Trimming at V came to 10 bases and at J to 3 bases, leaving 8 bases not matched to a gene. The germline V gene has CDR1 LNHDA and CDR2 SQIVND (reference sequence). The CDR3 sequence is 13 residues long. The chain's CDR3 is CATTGGKDYEQYF. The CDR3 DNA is TGTGCCACAACAGGGGGAAAGGACTACGAGCAGTACTTC. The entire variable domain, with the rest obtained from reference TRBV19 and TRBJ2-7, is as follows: DGGITQSPKYLFRKEGQNVTLSCEQNLNHDAMYWYRQDPGQGLRLIYYSQIVNDFQKGDIAEGYSVSREKKESFPLTVTSAQKNPTAFYLCATTGGKDYEQYFGPGTRLTVT.

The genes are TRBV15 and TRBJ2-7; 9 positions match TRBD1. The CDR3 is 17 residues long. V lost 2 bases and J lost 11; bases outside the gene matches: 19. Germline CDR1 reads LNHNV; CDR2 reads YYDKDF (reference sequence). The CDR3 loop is CATSRPGAVRTGVEEYF. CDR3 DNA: TGTGCCACCAGCAGACCTGGCGCCGTTCGGACAGGGGTGGAGGAGTACTTC.

The CDR3 nucleotides are TGCAGCGTTGAAGTTTGGTCTAGCGGGGGACCCACAGATACGCAGTATTTT. The encoded protein is CSVEVWSSGGPTDTQYF. The chain links TRBV29-1 to TRBJ2-3, with 10 bases identical to TRBD2. J was trimmed by 2 bases and V by 1 base; bases with no gene match: 9. This CDR3 is built from 17 residues. Germline CDR1 and CDR2: SQVTM and ANQGSEA.

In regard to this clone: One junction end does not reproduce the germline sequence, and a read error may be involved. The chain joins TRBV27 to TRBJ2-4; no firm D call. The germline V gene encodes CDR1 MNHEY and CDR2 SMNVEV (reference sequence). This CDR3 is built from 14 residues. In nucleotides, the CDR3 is TGTGCCAGCGGCCACAGCTCAGCCAAAAACATTCGGTACTTC. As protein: CASGHSSAKNIRYF.

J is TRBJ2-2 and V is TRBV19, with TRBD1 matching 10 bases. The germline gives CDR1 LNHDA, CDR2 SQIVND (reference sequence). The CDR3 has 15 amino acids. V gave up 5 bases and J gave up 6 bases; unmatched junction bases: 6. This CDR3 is CASSPGQGSPGELFF. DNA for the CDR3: TGTGCCAGTAGTCCGGGACAGGGGTCCCCCGGGGAGCTGTTTTTT.

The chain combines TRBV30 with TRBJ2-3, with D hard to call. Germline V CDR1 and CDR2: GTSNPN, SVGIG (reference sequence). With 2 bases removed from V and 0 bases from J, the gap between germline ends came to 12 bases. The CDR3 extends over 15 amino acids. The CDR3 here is CAWSSMTVSTDTQYF. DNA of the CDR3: TGTGCCTGGAGTAGTATGACGGTTAGCACAGATACGCAGTATTTT.

CDR3 region: CASSSDGYTF. CDR3 coding DNA: TGTGCCAGCAGCTCCGATGGCTACACCTTC. The genes are TRBV11-2 and TRBJ1-2; D is unclear. V was trimmed by 4 bases and J by 6 bases, leaving 3 bases between them. Germline V gene lookup returns CDR1 SGHAT and CDR2 FQNNGV. The CDR3 sequence is 10 residues long. The full variable domain, completed using reference TRBV11-2 and TRBJ1-2, is EAGVAQSPRYKIIEKRQSVAFWCNPISGHATLYWYQQILGQGPKLLIQFQNNGVVDDSQLPKDRFSAERLKGVDSTLKIQPAKLEDSAVYLCASSSDGYTFGSGTRLTVV.

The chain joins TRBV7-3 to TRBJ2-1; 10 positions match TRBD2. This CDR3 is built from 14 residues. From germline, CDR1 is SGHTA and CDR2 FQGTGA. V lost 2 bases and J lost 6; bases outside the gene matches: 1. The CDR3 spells CASSLGTSANEQFF. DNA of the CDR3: TGTGCCAGCAGCTTAGGGACTAGCGCCAATGAGCAGTTCTTC. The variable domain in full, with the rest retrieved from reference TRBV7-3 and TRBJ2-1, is GAGVSQTPSNKVTEKGKYVELRCDPISGHTALYWYRQSLGQGPEFLIYFQGTGAADDSGLPNDRFFAVRPEGSVSTLKIQRTERGDSAVYLCASSLGTSANEQFFGPGTRLTVL.

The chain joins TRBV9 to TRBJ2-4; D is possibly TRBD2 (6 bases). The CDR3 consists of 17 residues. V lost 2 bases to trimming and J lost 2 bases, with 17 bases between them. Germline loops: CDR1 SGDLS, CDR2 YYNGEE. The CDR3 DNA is TGTGCCAGCAGCGTCTCCGGGGGAAGGGGACCCAAAAACATTCAGTACTTC. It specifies CASSVSGGRGPKNIQYF.

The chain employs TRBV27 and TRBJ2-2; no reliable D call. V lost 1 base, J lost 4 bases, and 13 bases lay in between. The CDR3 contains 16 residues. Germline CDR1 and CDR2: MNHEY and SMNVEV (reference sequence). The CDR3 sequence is CASSLLWWPGTGELFF. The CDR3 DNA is TGTGCCAGCAGTTTATTATGGTGGCCAGGCACCGGGGAGCTGTTTTTT.

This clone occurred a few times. DNA of the CDR3: TGCAGCGTTGTGGGACAGGGGATTACATTTCTGTACGAGCAGTACTTC. As protein: CSVVGQGITFLYEQYF. The chain employs TRBV29-1 and TRBJ2-7; 10 bases line up with TRBD1. Germline V gene sequence: CDR1 SQVTM, CDR2 ANQGSEA. The CDR3 totals 16 residues. V shed 4 bases, J shed 4 bases, and the junction held 13 bases outside the gene matches.

In DNA form, the CDR3 reads TGTGCCAGCAGTTATGGGGGCAATCAGCCCCAGCATTTT. Its translation is CASSYGGNQPQHF. J is TRBJ1-5 and V is TRBV27; D is unresolved. From germline, CDR1 is MNHEY and CDR2 SMNVEV (reference sequence). Trimming removed 4 bases at V and 2 bases at J, with 6 bases between. The CDR3 runs to 13 residues.

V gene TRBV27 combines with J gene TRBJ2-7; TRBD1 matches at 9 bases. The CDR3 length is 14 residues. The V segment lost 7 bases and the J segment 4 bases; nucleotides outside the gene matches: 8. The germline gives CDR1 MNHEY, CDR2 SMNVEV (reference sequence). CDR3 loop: CASTPTGGGYEQYF. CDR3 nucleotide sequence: TGTGCCAGCACCCCGACAGGGGGGGGGTACGAGCAGTACTTC.

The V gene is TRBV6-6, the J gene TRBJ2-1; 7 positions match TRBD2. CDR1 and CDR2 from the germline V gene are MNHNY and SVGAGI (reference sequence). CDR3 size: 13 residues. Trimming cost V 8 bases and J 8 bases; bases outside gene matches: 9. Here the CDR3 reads CASRHGGRDEQFF. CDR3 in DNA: TGTGCCAGCCGACACGGGGGGAGGGATGAGCAGTTCTTC.

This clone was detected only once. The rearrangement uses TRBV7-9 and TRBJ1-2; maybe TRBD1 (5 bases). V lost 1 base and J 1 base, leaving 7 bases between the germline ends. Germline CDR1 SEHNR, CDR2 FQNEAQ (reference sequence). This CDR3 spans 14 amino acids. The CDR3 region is CASSLEGLNYGYTF. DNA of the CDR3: TGTGCCAGCAGCTTAGAGGGACTTAACTATGGCTACACCTTC.